The clone carrying this T cell receptor (beta chain) showed up many times. This entry is derived from a study of metastatic and nonmetastatic thyroid tumors. Trimming cost V 3 bases and J 1 base; bases outside gene matches: 7. This CDR3 has 16 residues. Germline assignment: CDR1 SNHLY and CDR2 FYNNEI. All patients reached thyroid surgery having received no treatment beforehand. Per the original data handling: Clinicopathological groups of papillary thyroid cancer showed CDR3 differences that were used to build a distant-metastasis classifier. TCRdb re-analyzed the PCR reads using MiXCR. The V and J calls come from TCRdb's annotation, not from the publication. The sample contains over 40,000 clones, about 10% of which appear only once.

The chain recombines TRBV2 with TRBJ2-7, with 9 bases that match TRBD1. The sample comprised blood. The sequence was obtained from a female donor with papillary thyroid cancer or a benign thyroid nodule (not recorded which). Some clones in this sample may be carry-over from other donors' samples. CDR3 residues: CASSDPRDRASYEQYF. The CDR3 region has the DNA TGTGCCAGCAGTGATCCAAGGGACAGGGCGTCCTACGAGCAGTACTTC.